This T cell receptor beta chain stems from a study of blood T cell repertoires in COVID-19. Study-level background: There were acute and convalescent COVID-19 samples, and they came from the United States, Italy and Spain. Sources were T cells, B-cell-depleted T cells, or PBMCs; the material itself was cDNA or gDNA.

Per the original methods: Estimation of nucleated cell counts relied on the amplification of reference gene primers. TCRdb's table, derived via immunoSEQ multiplex PCR, lists solely in-frame clones and lacks some. The DNA gave D and trimming, while V, J and clone size come from that table. The sample contains roughly 99,000 clones, 84% of which appear only once. Material for sequencing was peripheral blood. The source is a human donor in a cohort sampled during active COVID-19.

CDR3 DNA: TGTGCCAGCAGCTTAATACTCAACACCGGGGAGCTGTTTTTT. Protein product: CASSLILNTGELFF. The V call is TRBV7-2, the J call TRBJ2-2, with unresolved D. V was clipped by 2 bases and J by 2 bases, with 6 bases between them. There are 14 residues in the CDR3. Germline CDR1 reads SGHTA; CDR2 reads FQGNSA.